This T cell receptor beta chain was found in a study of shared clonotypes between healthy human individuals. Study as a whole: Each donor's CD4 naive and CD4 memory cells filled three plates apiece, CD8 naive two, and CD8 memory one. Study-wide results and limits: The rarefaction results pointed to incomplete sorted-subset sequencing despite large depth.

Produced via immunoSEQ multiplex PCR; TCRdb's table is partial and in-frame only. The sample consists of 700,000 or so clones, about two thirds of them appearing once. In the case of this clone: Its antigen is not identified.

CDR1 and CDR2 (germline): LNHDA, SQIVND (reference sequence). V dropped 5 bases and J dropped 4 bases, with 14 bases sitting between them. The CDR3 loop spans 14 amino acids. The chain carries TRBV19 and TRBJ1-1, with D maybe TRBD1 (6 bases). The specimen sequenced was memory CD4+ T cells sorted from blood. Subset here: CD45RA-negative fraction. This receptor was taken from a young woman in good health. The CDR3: CASSRHREVTEAFF. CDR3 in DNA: TGTGCCAGTAGTCGCCACAGGGAAGTCACTGAAGCTTTCTTT.